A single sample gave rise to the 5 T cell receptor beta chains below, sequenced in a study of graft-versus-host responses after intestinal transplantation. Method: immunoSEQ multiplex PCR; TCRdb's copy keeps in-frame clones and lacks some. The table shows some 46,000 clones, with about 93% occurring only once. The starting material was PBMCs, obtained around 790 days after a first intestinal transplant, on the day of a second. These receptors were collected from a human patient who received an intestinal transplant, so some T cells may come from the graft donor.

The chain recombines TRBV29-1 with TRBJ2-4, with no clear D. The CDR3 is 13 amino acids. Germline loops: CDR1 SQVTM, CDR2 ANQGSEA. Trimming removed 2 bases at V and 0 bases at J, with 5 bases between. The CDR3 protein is CSVESAAKNIQYF. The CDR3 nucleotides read TGCAGCGTTGAATCAGCAGCCAAAAACATTCAGTACTTC.

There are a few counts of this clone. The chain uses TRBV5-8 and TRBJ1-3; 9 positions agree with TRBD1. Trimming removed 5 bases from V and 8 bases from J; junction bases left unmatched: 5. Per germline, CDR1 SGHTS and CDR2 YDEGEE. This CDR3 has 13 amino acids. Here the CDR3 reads CASRSGQGHTIYF. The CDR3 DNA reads TGTGCCAGCAGGTCGGGACAGGGTCACACCATATATTTT.

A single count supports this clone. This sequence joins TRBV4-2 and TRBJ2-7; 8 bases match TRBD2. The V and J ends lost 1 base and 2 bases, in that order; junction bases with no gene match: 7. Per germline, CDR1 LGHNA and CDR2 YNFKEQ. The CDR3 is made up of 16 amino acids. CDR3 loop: CASSQAIEREPYEQYF. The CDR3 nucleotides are TGTGCCAGCAGCCAAGCAATTGAGCGGGAGCCCTACGAGCAGTACTTC.

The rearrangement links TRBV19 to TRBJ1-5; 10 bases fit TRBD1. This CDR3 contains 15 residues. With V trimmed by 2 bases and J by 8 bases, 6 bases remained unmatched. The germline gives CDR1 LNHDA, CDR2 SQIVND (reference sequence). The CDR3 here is CASSILDRGKKPQHF. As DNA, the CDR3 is TGTGCCAGTAGTATACTGGACAGGGGGAAGAAGCCCCAGCATTTT.

In DNA form, the CDR3 reads TGTGCCAGCAGTTCCGGCTACTACGAGCAGTACTTC. As protein: CASSSGYYEQYF. The chain carries TRBV7-9 and TRBJ2-7; D not resolved. Trimming removed 6 bases from V and 3 bases from J, with 9 bases in between. There are 12 residues in the CDR3. Germline-derived CDR1 and CDR2 are SEHNR and FQNEAQ (reference sequence).